One sample yielded the 24 T cell receptor beta chains listed below, sequenced in a study of T-cell memory formation after mild COVID-19. In TCRdb, the 5' RACE reads were re-called with MiXCR into one record per CDR3 protein. The repertoire holds tens of thousands of distinct CDR3 sequences, around 30% seen once, with roughly 43% in the top ten. Sequencing input: PBMCs or a T cell subset sorted from them (not recorded which). Receptors originate from a man between 18 and 29 years old who had mild COVID-19 (a few samples of this study predate the infection). Cell type and time point are not known.

This clonotype came up once. The CDR3 DNA sequence: TGTGCCAGCAGCTTGTGGCAGGGGGCTTATACGCAGTATTTT. Translating gives CASSLWQGAYTQYF. The genes are TRBV5-8 and TRBJ2-3; 8 nucleotides line up with TRBD1. There are 14 residues in the CDR3. Germline trimming cut 1 base from V and 7 bases from J; bases unmatched to any gene: 5. Germline assignment: CDR1 SGHTS and CDR2 YDEGEE.

The chain carries TRBV7-9 and TRBJ2-3, with D unresolved. The CDR3 has 13 residues. Trimming cost V 5 bases and J 4 bases, with 10 bases left between them. From germline, CDR1 is SEHNR and CDR2 FQNEAQ (reference sequence). The chain's CDR3 is CASSISQADTQYF. DNA for the CDR3: TGTGCCAGCAGCATTAGCCAGGCAGATACGCAGTATTTT.

The chain is built from TRBV6-6 and TRBJ2-3; unclear D gene. Germline assignment: CDR1 MNHNY and CDR2 SVGAGI (reference sequence). Trimming removed 0 bases at V and 2 bases at J, with 12 bases between. CDR3 length: 16 residues. The CDR3 DNA sequence: TGTGCCAGCAGTTACTCGATCCGGTCCCTCACAGATACGCAGTATTTT. Protein sequence: CASSYSIRSLTDTQYF.

This clonotype was observed a handful of times. The chain couples TRBV19 to TRBJ1-1; D is unresolved. From germline, CDR1 is LNHDA and CDR2 SQIVND (reference sequence). CDR3 length: 13 residues. The V and J ends lost 7 bases and 6 bases respectively, with 15 bases between them. This chain's CDR3 is CASNPYEAAEAFF. CDR3 nucleotide sequence: TGTGCCAGTAACCCTTATGAGGCCGCTGAAGCTTTCTTT.

This clonotype came up a few times. The chain has TRBV6-5 and TRBJ2-7; possibly TRBD1 for D (5 bases). The germline V gene has CDR1 MNHEY and CDR2 SVGAGI. The CDR3 sequence is 13 residues long. With 6 bases removed from V and 4 bases from J, the gap between germline ends came to 13 bases. The CDR3 loop reads CASSSYPGYEQYF. The CDR3 DNA reads as TGTGCCAGCAGCAGTTATCCAGGGTACGAGCAGTACTTC.

This clonotype was seen more than once but under ten times. This chain connects TRBV29-1 to TRBJ1-2, with TRBD1 as a possible D gene (5 bases). This CDR3 is built from 13 residues. Trimming stripped 8 bases from V and 7 bases from J, with 20 bases between. The germline CDR1 and CDR2 sequences are SQVTM and ANQGSEA. The CDR3 reads CSSWNPGLSGYTF. The DNA of the CDR3 is TGCAGCTCATGGAATCCGGGACTCTCTGGCTACACCTTC.

The rearrangement links TRBV20-1 to TRBJ2-3; 9 positions agree with TRBD2. From germline, CDR1 is DFQATT and CDR2 SNEGSKA (reference sequence). The ends lost 5 bases at V and 5 bases at J; junction bases unmatched: 11. The CDR3 consists of 15 residues. The CDR3 coding sequence is TGCAGTGCTCGGGGGGCGGGGGGGCTTGTAGATACGCAGTATTTT. Amino acids: CSARGAGGLVDTQYF.

This clonotype has only a few counts. The rearrangement joins TRBV12-3 or TRBV12-4 to TRBJ2-1; D possibly corresponds to TRBD2 (5 bases). This CDR3 contains 13 residues. V lost 4 bases to trimming and J lost 7 bases, with 11 bases between them. CDR3: CASSSPAANEQFF. The CDR3 coding sequence is TGTGCCAGCAGTTCCCCAGCGGCAAATGAGCAGTTCTTC.

The chain joins TRBV5-1 to TRBJ2-7; no reliable D call. The V gene's germline CDR1 is SGHRS and CDR2 YFSETQ. This CDR3 has 14 residues. The germline V and J ends were trimmed by 0 bases and 0 bases, with 7 bases remaining between them. The CDR3 DNA is TGCGCCAGCAGCTTGGGCGCTGACTCCTACGAGCAGTACGTC. It codes for CASSLGADSYEQYV.

Turning to this clonotype: The junction does not match germline at one end; this may be a read error. This sequence joins TRBV28 and TRBJ2-3; 9 bases agree with TRBD1. In germline, CDR1 is MDHEN, CDR2 SYDVKM. The CDR3 sequence is 17 residues long. CDR3 bases: TGTGCCAGCAGTATGGACAGGGGAGCTAAGTACACAGATGCGCAGTATTTT. The encoded protein is CASSMDRGAKYTDAQYF.

This clonotype was detected a few times. V and J are TRBV7-6 and TRBJ2-7, with TRBD2 matching over 10 bases. Per germline, CDR1 SGHVS and CDR2 FNYEAQ. CDR3 length: 13 residues. Losses at the gene ends were 11 bases for V and 3 bases for J; bases not matched to a gene: 7. The CDR3 reads CAVEASGGYEQYF. CDR3 nucleotides: TGTGCCGTAGAGGCTAGCGGGGGCTACGAGCAGTACTTC.

This clonotype was seen only a few times. The CDR3 bases are TGTGCCACCAGTGAGACCGGGACAGGGATTTCCGGGGAGCTGTTTTTT. This translates into CATSETGTGISGELFF. J is TRBJ2-2 and V is TRBV24-1, with TRBD1 identical over 9 bases. V lost 4 bases to trimming and J lost 6 bases; unmatched junction nucleotides: 8. Germline lookup yields CDR1 KGHDR and CDR2 SFDVKD. CDR3 size: 16 residues.

The V gene is TRBV4-3, the J gene TRBJ2-2; TRBD1 might be the D (5 bases). V lost 0 bases, J lost 5 bases, and 16 bases lay in between. The V gene's germline CDR1 is LGHNA and CDR2 YSLEER. This CDR3 has 17 residues. The CDR3 bases are TGCGCCAGCAGCCAAGAATTTACCAGAAGGGGTACCGGGGAGCTGTTTTTT. This sequence encodes CASSQEFTRRGTGELFF.

This clonotype was seen only a few times. The chain carries TRBV7-2 and TRBJ2-5, with 10 bases fitting TRBD2. V trimming: 1 base; J trimming: 5 bases; junction bases outside the gene matches: 10. CDR1 and CDR2 from the germline V gene are SGHTA and FQGNSA. This CDR3 spans 17 amino acids. The CDR3 bases are TGTGCCAGCAGCTTAGTGGGGACTAGCGTTTCAGGGGAGACCCAGTACTTC. It yields the protein CASSLVGTSVSGETQYF.

This sequence joins TRBV11-3 and TRBJ2-1, with 11 bases that match TRBD1. Trimming at V came to 2 bases and at J to 5 bases, leaving 14 bases not matched to a gene. Germline loops: CDR1 SGHNT, CDR2 YENEEA. The CDR3 loop spans 19 amino acids. The CDR3 nucleotides read TGTGCCAGCAGCTTAAAGGGTACCGGGACAGGGGGTGTCAACAATGAGCAGTTCTTC. Translating it yields CASSLKGTGTGGVNNEQFF.

This clonotype was seen repeatedly, ten times or more. The chain recombines TRBV7-9 with TRBJ2-7, with D possibly matching TRBD1 (5 bases). Germline CDR1 reads SEHNR; CDR2 reads FQNEAQ (reference sequence). V lost 1 base and J lost 3, with 7 bases in between. The CDR3 is 13 amino acids. CDR3 in amino acids: CASSLVTGYEQYF. CDR3 coding DNA: TGTGCCAGCAGCTTAGTTACAGGCTACGAGCAGTACTTC.

This clonotype was seen a handful of times. The chain has TRBV6-5 and TRBJ1-4, with a tentative D call TRBD1 (5 bases). CDR3 length: 14 residues. With 6 bases removed from V and 4 bases from J, the gap between germline ends came to 12 bases. CDR1 is MNHEY and CDR2 is SVGAGI in the germline V gene. The CDR3 loop reads CASSGTSYNEKLFF. The CDR3 coding sequence is TGTGCCAGCAGCGGGACGAGTTATAATGAAAAACTGTTTTTT.

DNA of the CDR3: TGTGCCAGTCGTACTAGCGGGGCCCGAGAGACCCAGTACTTC. Amino acid sequence: CASRTSGARETQYF. This chain links TRBV6-2 or TRBV6-3 with TRBJ2-5; 10 bases map to TRBD2. The length of the CDR3 is 14 residues. Germline V gives CDR1 MNHEY, CDR2 SVGEGT. V shed 9 bases and J 4 bases; nucleotides not matched to a gene: 8.

The chain carries TRBV6-5 and TRBJ1-1; weak D call: TRBD1 (5 bases). Germline CDR1 reads MNHEY; CDR2 reads SVGAGI. V was shortened by 1 base and J by 5 bases, with 14 bases between the two germline ends. This CDR3 is 15 amino acids long. CDR3 DNA sequence: TGTGCCAGCAGTTACTATTCCGGGGGGGGAACTGAAGCTTTCTTT. The encoded protein is CASSYYSGGGTEAFF.

This clonotype showed up just a few times. This chain connects TRBV4-3 to TRBJ2-1, with D hard to call. The V and J ends lost 2 bases and 7 bases respectively, with 12 bases between them. Germline CDR1 is LGHNA and CDR2 is YSLEER. The CDR3 sequence is 14 residues long. CDR3 in amino acids: CASSQTWAGNEQFF. CDR3 DNA sequence: TGCGCCAGCAGCCAAACCTGGGCTGGGAATGAGCAGTTCTTC.

This clonotype appeared a few times. One end of the junction is discordant with germline, which a read error may explain. The rearrangement links TRBV7-7 to TRBJ2-2; no definite D call. The V gene's germline CDR1 is SSHAT and CDR2 FNYEAQ (reference sequence). The CDR3 is 17 amino acids. The CDR3 sequence: CASSLAGSPSSTGELFF. The CDR3 DNA is TGTGCTAGCAGCTTAGCTGGGTCCCCGTCTAGCACCGGGGAGCTGTTTTTT.

The gene calls are TRBV4-2 and TRBJ2-3; 9 bases are shared with TRBD2. In germline, CDR1 is LGHNA, CDR2 YNFKEQ. This CDR3 is built from 19 residues. The junction had 14 bases not matched to a gene; V was cut back by 4 bases and J by 0 bases. Here the CDR3 DNA reads TGTGCCAGCAGCCTCGGTCAAGCGGGGGGCACATCGAGCACAGATACGCAGTATTTT. Translated: CASSLGQAGGTSSTDTQYF.

This clonotype was found many times. The chain links TRBV10-2 to TRBJ2-4; maybe TRBD2 (6 bases). V lost 3 bases to trimming and J lost 4 bases, with 16 bases between them. CDR3 size: 16 residues. Germline CDR1 WSHSY, CDR2 SAAADI. The CDR3 sequence: CASSDTREVGKNIQYF. The CDR3, as DNA: TGCGCCAGCAGTGATACCAGGGAGGTCGGTAAAAACATTCAGTACTTC.

This clonotype was detected once. The V gene is TRBV7-7, the J gene TRBJ2-3; 7 bases are shared with TRBD1. This CDR3 has 17 amino acids. Per germline, CDR1 SSHAT and CDR2 FNYEAQ (reference sequence). V gave up 3 bases and J gave up 2 bases; unmatched junction bases: 11. This CDR3 is CASSFPPHRGPTDTQYF. CDR3 coding DNA: TGTGCCAGCAGCTTTCCTCCGCACAGGGGACCCACAGATACGCAGTATTTT.